This T cell receptor (beta chain) was recovered during a study of cytomegalovirus exposure and HLA in healthy donors. Study outcomes and limitations: It was reportedly the case that the classifier diagnosed cytomegalovirus status with high specificity and sensitivity. According to a subsequent analysis, TCR clusters identified in the first cohort showed a tendency to co-occur across the 120 or so validation repertoires. In vitro assays verified that a few CMV-associated chains recognized CMV antigens specifically.

With regard to this clone: Its cognate antigen is unknown.

Donors came from a validation cohort of 95 to 150 subjects, distinct from the first 666-subject cohort. Some clones are missing from TCRdb's copy, which holds only in-frame ones; the method was immunoSEQ multiplex PCR. This sample yields tens of thousands of clones, of which about 87% are seen a single time; 3% to 4.5% belongs to the top ten. This CDR3 is 14 amino acids long. J lost 3 bases, V lost 4 bases, and 3 bases had no gene match. Germline assignment: CDR1 SGHRS and CDR2 YFSETQ. Material: PBMCs. The receptor was derived from a young woman in good health and CMV-seropositive. This chain links TRBV5-1 with TRBJ2-5, with TRBD1 identical over 10 bases. CDR3 coding DNA: TGCGCCAGCAGCGGGACAGGGGAAAAAGAGACCCAGTACTTC. Protein product: CASSGTGEKETQYF.